This record covers a single TCR beta chain. As yet, its antigen is unknown. This entry comes from a study of shared clonotypes between healthy human individuals. Broader study findings: For sorted subsets, rarefaction showed incomplete sequencing despite large depth. For naive CD4 cells, 4% to 6% of clonotypes were shared across a handful of donors.

Naive CD8 populations comprised CD45RO-negative cells positively selected for CCR7, excluding terminally differentiated effector memory CD45RA+ cells. This CDR3 region has 16 residues. J was trimmed by 1 base and V by 6 bases; bases with no gene match: 6. Germline V gene lookup returns CDR1 MDHEN and CDR2 SYDVKM. Using roughly 200 ng DNA, around 30,000 T cell genomes, the sorted-subset replicate PCRs were run. TCRdb keeps only in-frame clones here, not all; method: immunoSEQ multiplex PCR. The table has more than 2 million clones, less than 95% seen once. The V gene is TRBV28, the J gene TRBJ1-3, with 10 nucleotides matching TRBD1. The sequenced material came from naive CD8+ T cells sorted from blood. The TCR sequence derives from a man aged 18 to 29 in good health. In nucleotides, the CDR3 is TGTGCCAGCAGGGGGACAGGGGCCACTTCTGGAAACACCATATATTTT. This translates into CASRGTGATSGNTIYF.